The clone carrying this T cell receptor (beta chain) has only one observation. Its antigen remains unidentified. The sample originates from a study of cytomegalovirus exposure and HLA in healthy donors. Across the study: Unique TCRs from HLA-typed donors, around 79 million of them, were held in an early data release.

Study results and caveats: When a later analysis was performed, an Asian-associated ancestry cluster reportedly had fewer N-insertions than the approximately 680-donor mean. In a later analysis, a missense DCLRE1C variant was linked to TCR beta V- and J-gene trimming.

The study ran its PCR with 60 Vbeta and 13 Jbeta primers. The method was immunoSEQ multiplex PCR; TCRdb's version includes in-frame clones alone and lacks a portion of them. The sample carries 150,000 or so clones, about 70% recorded once. Germline values: CDR1 SEHNR, CDR2 FQNEAQ (reference sequence). Trimming took off 4 bases at V and 1 base at J, with 10 bases between the two ends. The CDR3 is 14 amino acids. Sequencing was done on a sample of PBMCs. V and J are TRBV7-9 and TRBJ2-5, with D maybe TRBD2 (6 bases). This sequence was found in a woman aged 55-69 years in good health and CMV-seropositive. The CDR3 sequence: CASSSRGAQETQYF. CDR3 sequence (DNA): TGTGCCAGCAGCTCGCGGGGAGCCCAAGAGACCCAGTACTTC. The full variable domain, its missing parts supplied by reference TRBV7-9 and TRBJ2-5, is DTGVSQNPRHKITKRGQNVTFRCDPISEHNRLYWYRQTLGQGPEFLTYFQNEAQLEKSRLLSDRFSAERPKGSFSTLEIQRTEQGDSAMYLCASSSRGAQETQYFGPGTRLLVL.